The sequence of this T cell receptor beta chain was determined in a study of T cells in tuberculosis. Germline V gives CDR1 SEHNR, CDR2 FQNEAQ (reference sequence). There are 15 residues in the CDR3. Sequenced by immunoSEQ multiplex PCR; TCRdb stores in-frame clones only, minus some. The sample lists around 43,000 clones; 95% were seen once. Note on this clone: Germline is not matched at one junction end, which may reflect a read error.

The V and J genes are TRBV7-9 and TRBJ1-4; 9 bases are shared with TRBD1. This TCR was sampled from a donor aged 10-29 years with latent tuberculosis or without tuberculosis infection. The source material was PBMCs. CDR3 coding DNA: TGTGCCAGCAGTTTAGGGGACAGGGATGATGAAAAACTGTTTTTT. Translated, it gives CASSLGDRDDEKLFF.